These T cell receptor beta chains were read from a single sample in a study of prognosis after radiotherapy for stage I lung cancer. One entry per CDR3 protein results from TCRdb running MiXCR on the multiplex PCR reads. Counted here are roughly 38,000 distinct CDR3 sequences, approximately 25% occurring once; the ten biggest clones make up about 25%. Source: PBMCs, taken before or after stereotactic body radiation therapy (not recorded which). The receptors were gathered from a donor over 45 with non-small cell lung cancer. The CDR3 runs from the conserved cysteine through the conserved F or W. A D gene is named only where the DNA matches it firmly. Clone size is not always given. Where it is, it says once, few, many or a class for expanded clones.

D gene,V gene,clone size,J gene,CDR3 length,CDR3 protein,CDR3 DNA
-,TRBV14,many,TRBJ2-5,13,CASSHWVGETQYF,TGTGCCAGCAGCCATTGGGTCGGAGAGACCCAGTACTTC
-,TRBV20-1,many,TRBJ1-2,15,CSARTGQSASDGYTF,TGCAGTGCTAGAACGGGACAAAGCGCGTCCGATGGCTACACCTTC
-,TRBV20-1,many,TRBJ2-5,14,CSAEGRILQETQYF,TGCAGTGCTGAGGGGCGGATACTCCAAGAGACCCAGTACTTC
TRBD2,TRBV20-1,hyperexpanded,TRBJ2-7,14,CSAKTSGATYEQYF,TGCAGTGCGAAAACTAGCGGGGCGACCTACGAGCAGTACTTC
TRBD1,TRBV27,-,TRBJ2-7,16,CASSRIRGSSSYEQYF,TGTGCCAGCAGCCGGATCAGGGGGTCAAGCTCCTACGAGCAGTACTTC
TRBD1,TRBV4-1,many,TRBJ2-1,19,CASSQVPSVGQGTYNEQFF,TGCGCCAGCAGCCAAGTCCCGTCGGTCGGACAGGGGACCTACAATGAGCAGTTCTTC
TRBD1,TRBV28,many,TRBJ1-5,17,CASSFPGQGKIRVAQHF,TGTGCCAGCAGTTTCCCGGGACAGGGGAAGATTAGAGTAGCCCAGCATTTT
TRBD1,TRBV27,many,TRBJ2-1,14,CASRRSDRGNEQFF,TGTGCCAGCAGACGATCTGACAGGGGTAATGAGCAGTTCTTC
-,TRBV19,many,TRBJ2-7,15,CASSIRQGGGDEQYF,TGTGCCAGTAGTATTAGGCAGGGGGGGGGAGACGAGCAGTACTTC
TRBD2,TRBV29-1,many,TRBJ2-1,14,CSVLGLAGDNEQFF,TGCAGCGTTCTTGGACTAGCGGGGGACAATGAGCAGTTCTTC
-,TRBV7-9,-,TRBJ2-1,16,CASSLLGQGLRNEQFF,TGTGCCAGCAGCTTACTAGGGCAGGGATTAAGGAATGAGCAGTTCTTC
-,TRBV7-2,-,TRBJ2-7,14,CASSLGVRGYEQYF,TGTGCCAGCAGCTTAGGTGTTAGAGGGTACGAGCAGTACTTC
-,TRBV27,many,TRBJ2-7,15,CASSFNAAGGLGQYF,TGTGCCAGCAGTTTTAACGCCGCAGGGGGGTTGGGGCAGTACTTC
-,TRBV12-3/TRBV12-4,-,TRBJ1-6,15,CASSLGSEFNSPLHF,TGTGCCAGCAGTTTGGGCAGCGAGTTTAATTCACCCCTCCACTTC
-,TRBV14,many,TRBJ1-6,12,CASSQVSSPLHF,TGTGCCAGCAGCCAAGTCTCTTCACCCCTCCACTTT
TRBD2,TRBV20-1,many,TRBJ2-2,17,CSATYSGLAGATGELFF,TGCAGTGCAACATACTCGGGACTAGCGGGAGCCACCGGGGAGCTGTTTTTT
-,TRBV3-1,-,TRBJ1-2,16,CASSQDGGQNSYGYTF,TGTGCCAGCAGCCAGGACGGGGGGCAAAACTCATATGGCTACACCTTC
-,TRBV20-1,many,TRBJ1-1,12,CSARHIGTGAFF,TGCAGTGCTAGACACATCGGGACGGGAGCTTTCTTT
-,TRBV11-2,many,TRBJ1-4,15,CASSERPGQSEKLFF,TGTGCCAGCAGCGAACGCCCAGGCCAGTCTGAAAAACTGTTTTTT
TRBD1,TRBV19,-,TRBJ1-2,14,CAIDSGQGPYCYTF,TGTGCCATCGACTCGGGACAGGGCCCCTATTGCTACACCTTC
-,TRBV10-2,many,TRBJ2-2,18,CARPQGYAWYGCSGELFF,-
-,TRBV30,many,TRBJ1-5,13,CAWRDRNDQPQHF,TGTGCCTGGAGAGACAGGAACGATCAGCCCCAGCATTTT
-,TRBV20-1,many,TRBJ1-1,11,CSGTRNTEAFF,TGCAGTGGCACCAGGAACACTGAAGCTTTCTTT
-,TRBV5-1,many,TRBJ2-7,14,CASTPPPPVLEQYF,TGCGCCAGCACACCACCCCCCCCGGTCCTCGAGCAGTACTTC
TRBD1,TRBV28,many,TRBJ1-2,13,CASSLTGDYGYTF,TGTGCCAGCAGTCTGACAGGGGACTATGGCTACACCTTC
TRBD1,TRBV6-1,many,TRBJ1-4,15,CASSDGQGAGEKLFF,TGTGCCAGCAGCGATGGACAGGGGGCAGGTGAAAAACTGTTTTTT
TRBD1,TRBV7-2,few,TRBJ2-6,18,CASSRAGQGAAGANVLTF,TGTGCCAGCAGCCGTGCGGGACAGGGGGCGGCTGGGGCCAACGTCCTGACTTTC
-,TRBV19,many,TRBJ2-3,13,CASSPRVADTQYF,TGTGCCAGTAGCCCTCGAGTGGCAGATACGCAGTATTTT
-,TRBV11-2,many,TRBJ1-2,13,CASSPRGEYGYTF,TGTGCCAGCAGCCCCCGCGGGGAGTATGGCTACACCTTC
-,TRBV6-2/TRBV6-3,many,TRBJ2-5,14,CASSYSFTAETQYF,TGTGCCAGCAGTTACTCGTTTACGGCGGAGACCCAGTACTTC
TRBD1,TRBV27,many,TRBJ1-4,13,CASKTGVNEKLFF,TGTGCCAGTAAGACAGGGGTTAATGAAAAACTGTTTTTT
TRBD1,TRBV19,many,TRBJ1-2,12,CASSRTGGGYTF,TGTGCCAGTAGCCGGACAGGGGGGGGCTACACCTTC
-,TRBV10-2,many,TRBJ1-2,14,CASLPPGSGRGYTF,TGCGCCAGCCTACCCCCGGGCAGCGGTCGGGGCTACACCTTC
TRBD1,TRBV5-1,many,TRBJ2-7,16,CASSLEGTGSSYEQYF,TGCGCCAGCAGCTTGGAAGGGACAGGGAGCTCCTACGAGCAGTACTTC
TRBD1,TRBV6-1,many,TRBJ1-6,14,CASLRDRGNSPLHF,TGTGCCAGCTTAAGGGACAGGGGAAATTCACCCCTCCACTTT